These T cell receptor beta chains were read from a single sample in a study of cytomegalovirus exposure and HLA in healthy donors. Sequencing was performed with immunoSEQ multiplex PCR; in TCRdb, only in-frame clones are kept and a portion is missing. The sample yields about 49,000 clones, 94% seen once. The specimen sequenced was PBMCs. These receptors all stem from a woman under 30 in good health and CMV-seropositive. CDR3s include the opening cysteine and the closing phenylalanine or tryptophan. Fields, in order: J gene, clone size, V gene, D gene, CDR3 protein, CDR3 DNA. The D gene is left open where the match is weak. Clone size is shown for a subset of rows, as once, few, many or a class of expanded clone.

J gene: TRBJ2-3; clone size: .; V gene: TRBV14; D gene: .; CDR3 protein: CASSQGTLSPPDTQYF; CDR3 DNA: TGTGCCAGCAGCCAAGGGACACTGAGCCCTCCAGATACGCAGTATTTT
J gene: TRBJ1-2; clone size: .; V gene: TRBV7-9; D gene: TRBD1; CDR3 protein: CASSLLLTGAANYGYTF; CDR3 DNA: TGTGCCAGCAGCTTACTGCTTACAGGGGCGGCTAACTATGGCTACACCTTC
J gene: TRBJ1-2; clone size: .; V gene: TRBV19; D gene: .; CDR3 protein: CASSIGGRGFYGYTF; CDR3 DNA: TGTGCCAGTAGTATAGGTGGCAGAGGGTTCTATGGCTACACCTTC
J gene: TRBJ1-4; clone size: .; V gene: TRBV28; D gene: .; CDR3 protein: CASSQGGGGLNEKLFF; CDR3 DNA: TGTGCCAGCAGTCAAGGGGGGGGAGGCCTTAATGAAAAACTGTTTTTT
J gene: TRBJ1-5; clone size: .; V gene: TRBV6-5; D gene: .; CDR3 protein: CASRGGNNQPQHF; CDR3 DNA: TGTGCCAGCCGGGGAGGGAACAATCAGCCCCAGCATTTT
J gene: TRBJ1-3; clone size: .; V gene: TRBV6-6; D gene: TRBD1; CDR3 protein: CASSPGQAGNTIYF; CDR3 DNA: TGTGCCAGCAGCCCCGGACAGGCTGGAAACACCATATATTTT
J gene: TRBJ2-3; clone size: once; V gene: TRBV28; D gene: .; CDR3 protein: CASSLWEGGADTQYF; CDR3 DNA: TGTGCCAGCAGTTTATGGGAGGGGGGGGCAGATACGCAGTATTTT
J gene: TRBJ2-1; clone size: .; V gene: TRBV6-1; D gene: .; CDR3 protein: CASSDNYEQFF; CDR3 DNA: TGTGCCAGCAGTGATAACTATGAGCAGTTCTTC
J gene: TRBJ2-7; clone size: .; V gene: TRBV19; D gene: TRBD2; CDR3 protein: CASILAGGKHYEQYF; CDR3 DNA: TGTGCCAGTATACTAGCGGGAGGGAAACACTACGAGCAGTACTTC
J gene: TRBJ2-7; clone size: .; V gene: TRBV28; D gene: TRBD2; CDR3 protein: CASRESGRAYEQYF; CDR3 DNA: TGTGCCAGCAGAGAAAGCGGGAGGGCCTACGAGCAGTACTTC
J gene: TRBJ1-2; clone size: .; V gene: TRBV9; D gene: .; CDR3 protein: CASSVSRIGGYGYTF; CDR3 DNA: TGTGCCAGCAGCGTATCTCGGATCGGAGGGTATGGCTACACCTTC
J gene: TRBJ2-3; clone size: .; V gene: TRBV2; D gene: TRBD1; CDR3 protein: CASSDRAGGLTDTQYF; CDR3 DNA: TGTGCCAGCAGTGATAGGGCAGGGGGCTTAACAGATACGCAGTATTTT
J gene: TRBJ1-6; clone size: .; V gene: TRBV28; D gene: .; CDR3 protein: CASSSPGLHEGPPLHF; CDR3 DNA: TGTGCCAGCAGTTCACCGGGCCTCCACGAGGGCCCACCCCTCCACTTT
J gene: TRBJ2-6; clone size: .; V gene: TRBV6-1; D gene: TRBD2; CDR3 protein: CASSEGGSGANVLTF; CDR3 DNA: TGTGCCAGCAGTGAGGGCGGGAGTGGGGCCAACGTCCTGACTTTC
J gene: TRBJ2-3; clone size: .; V gene: TRBV5-5; D gene: .; CDR3 protein: CASSSGVGSTDTQYF; CDR3 DNA: TGTGCCAGCAGCTCGGGGGTGGGTAGCACAGATACGCAGTATTTT
J gene: TRBJ2-3; clone size: once; V gene: TRBV4-3; D gene: TRBD2; CDR3 protein: CASSQAGGYTDTQYF; CDR3 DNA: TGCGCCAGCAGCCAAGCGGGAGGGTACACAGATACGCAGTATTTT
J gene: TRBJ2-7; clone size: .; V gene: TRBV15; D gene: .; CDR3 protein: CATSRGQAAREQYF; CDR3 DNA: TGTGCCACCAGCAGAGGACAGGCCGCGCGGGAGCAGTACTTC
J gene: TRBJ1-2; clone size: .; V gene: TRBV9; D gene: .; CDR3 protein: CASSPAGSNYGYTF; CDR3 DNA: TGTGCCAGCAGCCCCGCAGGCTCCAACTATGGCTACACCTTC
J gene: TRBJ2-7; clone size: .; V gene: TRBV14; D gene: .; CDR3 protein: CASSPGVTYEQYF; CDR3 DNA: TGTGCCAGCAGCCCAGGGGTTACCTACGAGCAGTACTTC
J gene: TRBJ1-1; clone size: .; V gene: TRBV27; D gene: TRBD1; CDR3 protein: CASSLRPTGGLYEAFF; CDR3 DNA: TGTGCCAGCAGTTTACGCCCGACAGGGGGACTCTATGAAGCTTTCTTT
J gene: TRBJ2-7; clone size: .; V gene: TRBV2; D gene: TRBD2; CDR3 protein: CASRQLAGGSYEQYF; CDR3 DNA: TGTGCCAGCAGGCAGCTAGCGGGAGGCTCCTACGAGCAGTACTTC
J gene: TRBJ2-7; clone size: .; V gene: TRBV29-1; D gene: TRBD2; CDR3 protein: CSVQGVASGDSYEQYF; CDR3 DNA: TGCAGCGTCCAAGGGGTGGCTAGCGGGGACTCCTACGAGCAGTACTTC
J gene: TRBJ2-7; clone size: .; V gene: TRBV6-6; D gene: TRBD1; CDR3 protein: CASKRTGGSEQYF; CDR3 DNA: TGTGCCAGCAAACGAACAGGGGGCTCCGAGCAGTACTTC
J gene: TRBJ2-7; clone size: .; V gene: TRBV5-1; D gene: .; CDR3 protein: CASSKSDFTVHEQYF; CDR3 DNA: TGCGCCAGCAGCAAATCGGACTTCACCGTCCACGAGCAGTACTTC
J gene: TRBJ2-7; clone size: .; V gene: TRBV5-4; D gene: TRBD1; CDR3 protein: CASSLFGTGGYEQYF; CDR3 DNA: TGTGCCAGCAGCTTATTCGGGACAGGAGGATACGAGCAGTACTTC
J gene: TRBJ2-7; clone size: .; V gene: TRBV7-8; D gene: .; CDR3 protein: CASSLERFLGREQGEQYF; CDR3 DNA: TGTGCCAGCAGCCTAGAGAGGTTTCTTGGACGGGAACAAGGCGAGCAGTACTTC
J gene: TRBJ2-7; clone size: .; V gene: TRBV19; D gene: TRBD2; CDR3 protein: CASSRTLSGSSYEQYF; CDR3 DNA: TGTGCCAGTAGTAGAACCCTTAGCGGGAGTAGCTACGAGCAGTACTTC
J gene: TRBJ2-1; clone size: .; V gene: TRBV11-2; D gene: .; CDR3 protein: CASSWGRHPPYNEQFF; CDR3 DNA: TGTGCCAGCAGCTGGGGCCGCCACCCCCCCTACAATGAGCAGTTCTTC
J gene: TRBJ2-1; clone size: .; V gene: TRBV29-1; D gene: .; CDR3 protein: CSVRAIGNNEQFF; CDR3 DNA: TGCAGCGTGAGGGCTATTGGGAACAATGAGCAGTTCTTC
J gene: TRBJ2-3; clone size: .; V gene: TRBV7-6; D gene: .; CDR3 protein: CASSLVTPVLAGYTDTQYF; CDR3 DNA: TGTGCCAGCAGCTTAGTAACCCCAGTCCTGGCGGGGTACACAGATACGCAGTATTTT
J gene: TRBJ1-6; clone size: .; V gene: TRBV19; D gene: .; CDR3 protein: CASSMRLLNNSPLHF; CDR3 DNA: TGTGCCAGTAGTATGCGGTTGCTGAACAATTCACCCCTCCACTTT
J gene: TRBJ1-3; clone size: .; V gene: TRBV5-1; D gene: .; CDR3 protein: CASSLVSGLSGNTIYF; CDR3 DNA: TGCGCCAGCAGCTTGGTGTCAGGATTATCTGGAAACACCATATATTTT
J gene: TRBJ2-3; clone size: once; V gene: TRBV7-2; D gene: .; CDR3 protein: CASSTDGISTDTQYF; CDR3 DNA: TGTGCCAGCAGCACAGACGGGATAAGCACAGATACGCAGTATTTT
J gene: TRBJ2-1; clone size: .; V gene: TRBV19; D gene: .; CDR3 protein: CASSIWGRGKSDNEQFF; CDR3 DNA: TGTGCCAGTAGTATTTGGGGTAGGGGCAAGAGCGACAATGAGCAGTTCTTC
J gene: TRBJ1-2; clone size: .; V gene: TRBV28; D gene: .; CDR3 protein: CASSPPMAEGYTF; CDR3 DNA: TGTGCCAGCAGCCCCCCGATGGCAGAAGGCTACACCTTC
J gene: TRBJ2-2; clone size: .; V gene: TRBV10-3; D gene: .; CDR3 protein: CAIRLEVGELFF; CDR3 DNA: TGTGCCATCAGGCTAGAAGTCGGGGAGCTGTTTTTT